This T cell receptor (beta chain) stems from a study of shared T cell receptors in the human thymus. This table comes from immunoSEQ multiplex PCR, and its TCRdb copy is limited to in-frame clones, with some not included. The sample has 640,000 or so clones, around 87% seen once; the top ten hold more than 0.009%. V was pared by 4 bases and J by 2 bases, with 8 bases of the junction left unmatched. The length of the CDR3 is 16 residues. CDR1 is MNHNS and CDR2 is SASEGT in the germline V gene. The sample was also reused in another study, on human thymus T cells. That study reports: Donation was from healthy Finnish infants who were having corrective surgery that addressed congenital heart defects. Thymic tissue was derived from resections collected during corrective heart surgery. Repertoires sampled from thymus and blood appeared biased in V and J gene usage. Related work showed strongly overlapping thymic repertoires across unrelated individuals.

This clonotype was obtained from a boy under three years old with a congenital heart defect. The chain combines TRBV6-1 with TRBJ1-5; the match to TRBD1 covers 7 bases. Sequences were obtained from thymocytes. In DNA form, the CDR3 reads TGTGCCAGCAGTGCTGACAGGGTACGGGGCAATCAGCCCCAGCATTTT. Translated: CASSADRVRGNQPQHF.